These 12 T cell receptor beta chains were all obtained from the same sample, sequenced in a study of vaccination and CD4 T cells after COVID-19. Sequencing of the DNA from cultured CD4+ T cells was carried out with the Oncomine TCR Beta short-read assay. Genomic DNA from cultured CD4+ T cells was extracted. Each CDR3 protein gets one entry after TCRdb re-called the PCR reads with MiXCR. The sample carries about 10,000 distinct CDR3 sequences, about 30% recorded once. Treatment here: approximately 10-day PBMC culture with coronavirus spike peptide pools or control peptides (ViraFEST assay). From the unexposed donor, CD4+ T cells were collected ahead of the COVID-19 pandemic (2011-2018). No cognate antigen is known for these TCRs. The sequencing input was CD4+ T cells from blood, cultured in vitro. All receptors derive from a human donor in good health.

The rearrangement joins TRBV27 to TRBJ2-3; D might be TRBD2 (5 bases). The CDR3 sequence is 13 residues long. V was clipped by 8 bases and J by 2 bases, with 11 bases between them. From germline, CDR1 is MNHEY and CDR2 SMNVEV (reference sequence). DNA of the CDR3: TGTGCCAGCGCGGACTGGAACACAGATACGCAGTATTTT. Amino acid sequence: CASADWNTDTQYF.

The chain's CDR3 is CASSQWAGATSGANVLTF. In nucleotides, the CDR3 is TGCGCCAGCAGCCAATGGGCAGGGGCTACCTCTGGGGCCAACGTCCTGACTTTC. This chain connects TRBV4-3 to TRBJ2-6; the D gene is possibly TRBD1 (6 bases). Germline CDR1 reads LGHNA; CDR2 reads YSLEER. The CDR3 covers 18 residues. Trimming removed 2 bases from V and 0 bases from J, with 14 bases in between.

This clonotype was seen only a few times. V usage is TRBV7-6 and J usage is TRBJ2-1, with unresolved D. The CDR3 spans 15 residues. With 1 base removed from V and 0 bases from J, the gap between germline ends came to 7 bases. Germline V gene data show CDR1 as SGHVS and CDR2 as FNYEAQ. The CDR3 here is CASSLDPDSYNEQFF. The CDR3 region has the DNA TGTGCCAGCAGCTTAGACCCGGACTCCTACAATGAGCAGTTCTTC.

CDR3 amino acids: CASSPDRVTDTQYF. The CDR3 bases are TGTGCCAGCTCACCCGACAGGGTTACAGATACGCAGTATTTT. This chain uses TRBV18 with TRBJ2-3; 7 bases align to TRBD1. J was trimmed by 3 bases and V by 3 bases; bases with no gene match: 3. Germline V gives CDR1 KGHSH, CDR2 LQKENI. This CDR3 has 14 amino acids.

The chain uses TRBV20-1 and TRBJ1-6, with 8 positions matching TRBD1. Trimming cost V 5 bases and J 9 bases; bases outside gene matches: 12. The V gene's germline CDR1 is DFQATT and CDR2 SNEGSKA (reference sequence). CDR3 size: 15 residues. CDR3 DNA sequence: TGCAGTGCTGGGGGGACAGGAGGGGTTGGTTCACCCCTCCACTTT. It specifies CSAGGTGGVGSPLHF.

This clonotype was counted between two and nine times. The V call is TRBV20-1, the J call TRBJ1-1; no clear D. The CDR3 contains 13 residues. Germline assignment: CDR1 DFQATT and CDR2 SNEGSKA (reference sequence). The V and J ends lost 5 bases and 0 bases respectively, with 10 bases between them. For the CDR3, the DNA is TGCAGTGCTCGGGCGGACCTGAACACTGAAGCTTTCTTT. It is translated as CSARADLNTEAFF.

The CDR3 bases are TGTGCCAGCAGAGTCATGACAGGGGGCTATGGCTACACCTTC. Amino acid sequence: CASRVMTGGYGYTF. The J gene is TRBJ1-2, the V gene TRBV28; 9 bases agree with TRBD1. Per the germline V gene, CDR1 is MDHEN and CDR2 is SYDVKM. The V segment lost 6 bases and the J segment 4 bases; nucleotides outside the gene matches: 6. This CDR3 contains 14 residues.

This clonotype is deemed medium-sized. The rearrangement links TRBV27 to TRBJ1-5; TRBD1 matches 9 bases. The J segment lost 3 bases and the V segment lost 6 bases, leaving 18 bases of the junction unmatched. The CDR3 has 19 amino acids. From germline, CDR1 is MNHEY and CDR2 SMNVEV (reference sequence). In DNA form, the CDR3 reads TGTGCCAGCAGGATGGTTGGGGCAGGGGACAGGGCCCTCAATCAGCCCCAGCATTTT. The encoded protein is CASRMVGAGDRALNQPQHF.

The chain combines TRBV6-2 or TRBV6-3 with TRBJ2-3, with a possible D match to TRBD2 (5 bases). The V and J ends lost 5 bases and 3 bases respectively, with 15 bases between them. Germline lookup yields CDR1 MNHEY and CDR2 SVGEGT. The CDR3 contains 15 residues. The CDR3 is CASSPGRERTDTQYF. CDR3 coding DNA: TGTGCCAGCAGTCCCGGACGGGAACGTACAGATACGCAGTATTTT.

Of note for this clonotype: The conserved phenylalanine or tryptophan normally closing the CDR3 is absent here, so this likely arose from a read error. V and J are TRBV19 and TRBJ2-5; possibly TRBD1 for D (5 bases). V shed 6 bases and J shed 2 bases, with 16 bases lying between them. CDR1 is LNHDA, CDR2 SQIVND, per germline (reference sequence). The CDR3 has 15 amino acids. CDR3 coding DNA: TGTGCCAGTAGATTTTTCACAGGAAATCAAGAGACCCAGTACTAC. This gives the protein CASRFFTGNQETQYY.

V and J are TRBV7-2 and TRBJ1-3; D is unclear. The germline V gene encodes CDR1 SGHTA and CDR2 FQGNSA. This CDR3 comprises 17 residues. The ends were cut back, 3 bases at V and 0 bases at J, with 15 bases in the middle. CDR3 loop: CASSFRLTAASGNTIYF. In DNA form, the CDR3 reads TGTGCCAGCAGCTTTAGGCTGACCGCTGCCTCTGGAAACACCATATATTTT.

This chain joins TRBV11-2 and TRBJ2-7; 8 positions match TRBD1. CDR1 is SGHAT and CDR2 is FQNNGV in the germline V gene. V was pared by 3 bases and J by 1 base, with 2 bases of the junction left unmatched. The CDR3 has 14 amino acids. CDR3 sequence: CASSFDRGSYEQYF. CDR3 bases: TGTGCCAGCAGCTTCGACAGGGGTTCCTACGAGCAGTACTTC.